This T cell receptor beta chain stems from a study of T cell repertoires in cytomegalovirus infection (dated by TCRdb to about 2019). For the study in its entirety: Peptide stimulations targeted recently identified HLA-C-restricted CMV epitopes, whose presentation resists viral immunomodulation, together with well-studied HLA-B-restricted epitopes. Donor HLA type was relevant to the analysis, because carriage of CMV infection together with the matching HLA type was indicated by public TCR beta signatures.

V is pruned by 8 bases and J by 3 bases, leaving 11 bases of the junction without a gene match. Reading from cysteine to phenylalanine, the CDR3 counts 15 amino acids. The entry retains the CDR3 DNA only, 45 bases that are in frame from base 1. According to the germline V gene, CDR1 reads MNHNS and CDR2 reads SASEGT. The study at large found these results: The ex vivo response was dominated by HLA-C-restricted CMV-specific TCR beta clonotypes, which also provided the single most frequent clonotype in two of eight donors. In both this cohort and an independent cohort of more than 350 donors, the cumulative frequency of public TCR beta family members distinguished carriers of CMV infection plus the relevant HLA type.

The instrument was an Illumina HiSeq 1500. TCRdb took the public reads, trimmed them with fastp at Q25, ran MiXCR for clone calling and kept in-frame beta chains. One record per CDR3 amino acid sequence lists the most common genes and DNA. Counted in this sample were 750,000 to 900,000 distinct CDR3 sequences; 29% of them appeared once. Over 10% of the sample belongs to the ten largest clones. Worth noting for this clonotype: This receptor's antigen is unknown. No base qualities exist here, and no much larger clone lies one base off it.

The sample's treatment or condition label is to be understood as: in vitro stimulation with specific CMV peptide epitopes to enrich CMV-specific T cells. Recombination linked TRBV6-1 to TRBJ2-7; 9 junctional bases match TRBD1. The input for sequencing was cultured CD8+ T cells from PBMCs, taken from culture after CMV antigen stimulation. The sequence was collected from a human donor in good health (CMV status not recorded). Some clones in this sample may be carry-over from other donors' samples. This receptor has the CDR3 CASFSPGQGDYEQYF. The DNA reads as follows: TGTGCCAGCTTTTCACCGGGACAGGGAGACTACGAGCAGTACTTC.